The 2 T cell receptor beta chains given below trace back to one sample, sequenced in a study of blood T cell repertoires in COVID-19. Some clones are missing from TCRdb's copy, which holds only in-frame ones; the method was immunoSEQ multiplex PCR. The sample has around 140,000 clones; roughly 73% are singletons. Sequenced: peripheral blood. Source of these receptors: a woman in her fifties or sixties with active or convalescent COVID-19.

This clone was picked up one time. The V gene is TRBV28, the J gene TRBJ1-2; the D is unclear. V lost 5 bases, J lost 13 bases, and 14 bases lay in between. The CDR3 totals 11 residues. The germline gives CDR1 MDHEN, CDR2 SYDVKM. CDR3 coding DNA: TGTGCCAGCAGTGTCCGGGAGTCCCCCACCTTC. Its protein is CASSVRESPTF.

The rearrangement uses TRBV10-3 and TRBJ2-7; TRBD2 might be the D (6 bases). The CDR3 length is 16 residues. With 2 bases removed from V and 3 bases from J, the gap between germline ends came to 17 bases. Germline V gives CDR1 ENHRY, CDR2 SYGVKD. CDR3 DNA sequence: TGTGCCATCAGTGAGGCCCCCCCTATCGGGAGCTACGAGCAGTACTTC. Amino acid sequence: CAISEAPPIGSYEQYF.